This T cell receptor beta chain was profiled in a study of early T cells in non-severe SARS-CoV-2 infection. Across the whole study: With bulk RNA from unsorted whole blood as input, sequencing yielded unpaired chains.

This clonotype was picked up many times. The antigen is unknown. The protocol attached unique molecular identifiers to individual cDNA molecules. TCRdb itself ran the 5' RACE reads through MiXCR, one entry per CDR3 protein. The sample has about 81,000 distinct CDR3 sequences, 5% to 7% seen once. Findings and limits, study-wide: The study's VDJdb matching favored anti-spike CD8 responses and missed private and CD4 specificities.

V was trimmed by 2 bases and J by 10 bases, leaving 18 bases between them. In germline, CDR1 is GTSNPN, CDR2 SVGIG (reference sequence). The CDR3 is made up of 13 amino acids. The V call is TRBV30, the J call TRBJ2-7; D may match TRBD1 or TRBD2 (5 bases each). Sequencing was done on a sample of whole blood. This clonotype originated in an adult who was a healthcare worker with PCR-confirmed SARS-CoV-2 infection or an uninfected control (not recorded which). In DNA, the CDR3 is TGTGCCTGGAGTACGGGGCATAAAGGGGCCCAGTACTTC. It encodes CAWSTGHKGAQYF. Filled out from reference TRBV30 and TRBJ2-7, the complete variable domain reads SQTIHQWPATLVQPVGSPLSLECTVEGTSNPNLYWYRQAAGRGLQLLFYSVGIGQISSEVPQNLSASRPQDRQFILSSKKLLLSDSGFYLCAWSTGHKGAQYFGPGTRLTVT.